Shown below are 21 T cell receptor beta chains from a single sample sequenced in a study of shared clonotypes between healthy human individuals (dated by TCRdb to the early 2020s). The protocol used for the library was the immunoSEQ multiplex PCR assay. TCRdb provides this immuneACCESS table in a form limited to in-frame rearrangements. Some clones are lacking; in checked studies, under half of them reflect an unresolved V gene, and why the rest are absent is not known. The sample table lists about 2.4 million clones, approximately 93% of them with a count of one. The ten top clones hold about 0.38% of the sample. The sequenced sample was naive CD4+ T cells from PBMCs. The cell subset or site label here, explained by the study, means: CD45RA+ positively selected. Receptor source: a man aged 18 to 30 in good health. Some clones in this sample may be carry-over from other donors' samples.

Here the CDR3 DNA reads TGTGCCATCAGGGGACAGGGGACAACAGATACGCAGTATTTT. Protein sequence: CAIRGQGTTDTQYF. The rearrangement joins TRBV10-3 to TRBJ2-3, with 10 bases fitting TRBD1. The germline gives CDR1 ENHRY, CDR2 SYGVKD. With V trimmed by 6 bases and J by 3 bases, 3 bases remained unmatched. This CDR3 spans 14 amino acids.

V is TRBV5-1 and J is TRBJ2-2; 8 positions agree with TRBD1. This CDR3 spans 15 amino acids. CDR1 SGHRS and CDR2 YFSETQ come from the germline V gene. V was pared by 4 bases and J by 5 bases, with 7 bases of the junction left unmatched. The CDR3 sequence: CASSNGQGKTGELFF. In DNA form, the CDR3 reads TGCGCCAGCAGCAACGGACAGGGAAAAACCGGGGAGCTGTTTTTT.

The J gene is TRBJ2-7, the V gene TRBV2, with TRBD2 matching 11 bases. V shed 10 bases and J 3 bases; nucleotides not matched to a gene: 5. Looked up from germline, CDR1 is SNHLY and CDR2 is FYNNEI. The CDR3 is 13 residues long. The CDR3: CAIGTSGLYEQYF. Here the CDR3 DNA reads TGTGCCATCGGGACTAGCGGCCTCTACGAGCAGTACTTC.

The chain combines TRBV6-5 with TRBJ1-4, with D perhaps matching TRBD1 (5 bases). The length of the CDR3 is 15 residues. V was cut by 2 bases and J by 3 bases, with 10 bases left in between. CDR1 and CDR2 from the germline V gene are MNHEY and SVGAGI. CDR3 amino acids: CASSYRGVPNEKLFF. The CDR3 DNA is TGTGCCAGCAGTTACCGGGGGGTCCCTAATGAAAAACTGTTTTTT.

This chain uses TRBV11-2 with TRBJ2-3, with a tentative D call TRBD1 (6 bases). There are 16 residues in the CDR3. Looked up from germline, CDR1 is SGHAT and CDR2 is FQNNGV. Trimming took off 5 bases at V and 0 bases at J, with 15 bases between the two ends. This chain's CDR3 is CASSPRQDTSTDTQYF. In DNA, the CDR3 is TGTGCCAGCAGCCCCCGACAGGACACTAGCACAGATACGCAGTATTTT.

The chain couples TRBV2 to TRBJ2-3, with 8 bases aligning to TRBD2. The CDR3 totals 14 residues. Losses at the gene ends were 5 bases for V and 5 bases for J; bases not matched to a gene: 6. The V gene's germline CDR1 is SNHLY and CDR2 FYNNEI. CDR3 sequence reads: CASSYRREGDTQYF. The CDR3 bases are TGTGCCAGCAGTTACAGACGGGAGGGAGATACGCAGTATTTT.

V usage is TRBV5-1 and J usage is TRBJ1-3; D call uncertain. This CDR3 comprises 17 residues. V shed 4 bases and J shed 4 bases, with 21 bases lying between them. Germline lookup yields CDR1 SGHRS and CDR2 YFSETQ. The CDR3 sequence: CASSPTTGGPVGNTIYF. CDR3 DNA sequence: TGCGCCAGCAGCCCCACCACGGGAGGCCCTGTAGGAAACACCATATATTTT.

This clone showed up just once. V and J are TRBV29-1 and TRBJ2-1; TRBD2 aligns across 10 bases. From germline, CDR1 is SQVTM and CDR2 ANQGSEA. This CDR3 comprises 15 residues. V gave up 4 bases and J gave up 7 bases; unmatched junction bases: 10. CDR3 in amino acids: CSVASGLASGNEQFF. The CDR3 DNA is TGCAGCGTTGCGTCGGGACTAGCGTCAGGAAATGAGCAGTTCTTC.

The CDR3 nucleotides are TGTGCCAGTAGCGGGGGCAGGTCAGATACGCAGTATTTT. It codes for CASSGGRSDTQYF. This chain links TRBV2 with TRBJ2-3, with 9 bases lining up with TRBD2. Germline CDR1 SNHLY, CDR2 FYNNEI. This CDR3 contains 13 residues. After removal of 9 bases from V and 4 bases from J, the junction contained 5 bases not matched to a gene.

V and J are TRBV19 and TRBJ2-2; TRBD1 matches at 10 bases. Germline V gene lookup returns CDR1 LNHDA and CDR2 SQIVND (reference sequence). The CDR3 length is 17 residues. Losses at the gene ends were 1 base for V and 4 bases for J; bases not matched to a gene: 6. Here the CDR3 DNA reads TGTGCCAGTAGTATAGGTCGACAGGGGGCTAGCACCGGGGAGCTGTTTTTT. Translation gives CASSIGRQGASTGELFF.

V is TRBV28 and J is TRBJ2-7; D might be TRBD2 (7 bases). Germline-derived CDR1 and CDR2 are MDHEN and SYDVKM. This CDR3 contains 15 residues. V lost 3 bases and J lost 2, with 14 bases in between. The CDR3 nucleotides read TGTGCCAGCAGTTTGGGGGGGACAAAACCCTACGAGCAGTACTTC. Its protein product is CASSLGGTKPYEQYF.

This clone was counted a single time. In nucleotides, the CDR3 is TGTGCCAGCAGTTTAAGCCAGGGGACCCACGAGCCCCAGCATTTT. Protein product: CASSLSQGTHEPQHF. J is TRBJ1-5 and V is TRBV28; D perhaps matches TRBD1 (6 bases). This CDR3 spans 15 amino acids. Deletions cut 2 bases from V and 8 bases from J, with 16 bases between. Per the germline V gene, CDR1 is MDHEN and CDR2 is SYDVKM. Together with reference TRBV28 and TRBJ1-5, the CDR3 gives the full variable domain: DVKVTQSSRYLVKRTGEKVFLECVQDMDHENMFWYRQDPGLGLRLIYFSYDVKMKEKGDIPEGYSVSREKKERFSLILESASTNQTSMYLCASSLSQGTHEPQHFGDGTRLSIL.

This clone has more than one count but fewer than ten. The V gene is TRBV28, the J gene TRBJ1-1, with TRBD1 as a possible D gene (5 bases). Trimming pared 2 bases from V and 10 bases from J, leaving 11 bases between. From germline, CDR1 is MDHEN and CDR2 SYDVKM. This CDR3 spans 12 amino acids. The chain's CDR3 is CASSLGRGGAFF. In nucleotides, the CDR3 is TGTGCCAGCAGTTTAGGTCGGGGGGGAGCTTTCTTT. Full variable domain (missing parts from reference TRBV28 and TRBJ1-1): DVKVTQSSRYLVKRTGEKVFLECVQDMDHENMFWYRQDPGLGLRLIYFSYDVKMKEKGDIPEGYSVSREKKERFSLILESASTNQTSMYLCASSLGRGGAFFGQGTRLTVV.

V usage is TRBV7-3 and J usage is TRBJ2-6; no reliable D call. Trimming removed 2 bases from V and 0 bases from J, with 5 bases in between. CDR1 is SGHTA, CDR2 FQGTGA, per germline. CDR3 length: 15 residues. CDR3 loop: CASSLALSGANVLTF. As DNA, the CDR3 is TGTGCCAGCAGCTTAGCCCTCTCTGGGGCCAACGTCCTGACTTTC. Full variable domain (outside the CDR3, taken from reference TRBV7-3 and TRBJ2-6): GAGVSQTPSNKVTEKGKYVELRCDPISGHTALYWYRQSLGQGPEFLIYFQGTGAADDSGLPNDRFFAVRPEGSVSTLKIQRTERGDSAVYLCASSLALSGANVLTFGAGSRLTVL.

The chain is built from TRBV7-8 and TRBJ1-1; D ambiguous. CDR1 and CDR2 (germline): SGHVS, FQNEAQ. Deletions cut 1 base from V and 2 bases from J, with 14 bases between. There are 16 residues in the CDR3. The CDR3, as DNA: TGTGCCAGCAGCTTAGAGGCTAAGGGAGTTAACACTGAAGCTTTCTTT. Encoded protein: CASSLEAKGVNTEAFF.

With regard to this clone: Other DNA sequences in the same sample also yield this CDR3. The chain couples TRBV28 to TRBJ1-1, with 8 positions matching TRBD1. V was pared by 0 bases and J by 3 bases, with 0 bases of the junction left unmatched. This CDR3 is built from 14 residues. Germline values: CDR1 MDHEN, CDR2 SYDVKM. CDR3 coding DNA: TGTGCCAGCAGTTTATGGACAGGGGACACTGAAGCTTTCTTT. It encodes CASSLWTGDTEAFF. Variable domain in full (rest from reference TRBV28 and TRBJ1-1): DVKVTQSSRYLVKRTGEKVFLECVQDMDHENMFWYRQDPGLGLRLIYFSYDVKMKEKGDIPEGYSVSREKKERFSLILESASTNQTSMYLCASSLWTGDTEAFFGQGTRLTVV.

As concerns this clone: Other DNA sequences in the sample encode the same CDR3. The rearrangement links TRBV7-9 to TRBJ2-1; TRBD1 aligns across 8 bases. CDR1 is SEHNR, CDR2 FQNEAQ, per germline (reference sequence). This CDR3 spans 13 amino acids. V lost 3 bases and J lost 6; bases outside the gene matches: 1. CDR3 amino acids: CASSFTGGNEQFF. The CDR3 nucleotides read TGTGCCAGCAGCTTCACAGGGGGCAATGAGCAGTTCTTC.

V gene TRBV6-1 combines with J gene TRBJ1-4; maybe TRBD1 (5 bases). Deletions cut 1 base from V and 8 bases from J, with 14 bases between. The CDR3 runs 15 residues. Germline V gives CDR1 MNHNS, CDR2 SASEGT. The CDR3 sequence is CASSEVKGHREKLFF. The DNA for the CDR3 is TGTGCCAGCAGTGAAGTTAAGGGCCACAGGGAAAAACTGTTTTTT.

This clone has just one count. The CDR3: CASSLRQGAEKLFF. CDR3 nucleotide sequence: TGTGCCAGCAGCTTACGACAGGGGGCTGAAAAACTGTTTTTT. The rearrangement links TRBV5-4 to TRBJ1-4; TRBD1 aligns across 10 bases. V trimming: 2 bases; J trimming: 7 bases; junction bases outside the gene matches: 2. The CDR3 covers 14 residues. The germline V gene encodes CDR1 SGHNT and CDR2 YYREEE (reference sequence).

A remark on this clone: Other DNA sequences of this sample code for an identical CDR3. V and J are TRBV18 and TRBJ2-7; D call uncertain. CDR3 length: 14 residues. V gave up 0 bases and J gave up 2 bases, with 8 bases separating them. Germline V gene data show CDR1 as KGHSH and CDR2 as LQKENI. CDR3 sequence reads: CASSPPRSTYEQYF. The CDR3, as DNA: TGTGCCAGCTCACCACCGAGATCTACCTACGAGCAGTACTTC.

As regards this clone: The identical CDR3 is also encoded by other nucleotide sequences in the sample. The rearrangement uses TRBV30 and TRBJ1-2, with D maybe TRBD1 (6 bases). V lost 2 bases and J 8 bases, leaving 9 bases between the germline ends. The CDR3 sequence is 11 residues long. Per germline, CDR1 GTSNPN and CDR2 SVGIG (reference sequence). The CDR3 DNA sequence: TGTGCCTGGAGTTCAGGGGTGGGCTACACCTTC. It specifies CAWSSGVGYTF.